This record covers a single TCR beta chain. Its antigen is not identified. Assay: immunoSEQ multiplex PCR; the TCRdb copy retains only in-frame clones and omits some. The sample lists 65,000 to 85,000 clones, about 91% seen once, with over 0.55% in the top ten. This entry comes from a study of OX40 agonist ivuxolimab in advanced cancers. Study as a whole: Males comprised approximately 84% of the group, whose mean age was approximately 60 years (range 23 to 79).

Study outcomes and limitations: Compared with CD4+, CD8+ T cells on average had more expanded clones.

The CDR3 is 16 residues long. Per the germline V gene, CDR1 is SGHRS and CDR2 is YFSETQ. With 0 bases removed from V and 4 bases from J, the gap between germline ends came to 13 bases. V and J are TRBV5-1 and TRBJ1-4; D perhaps matches TRBD1 (5 bases). The sequence derives from an adult with an advanced solid tumor such as melanoma, head and neck, liver or kidney cancer. Sequencing used CD4+ or CD8+ T cells sorted from blood, obtained in a trial of the OX40 agonist ivuxolimab. The CDR3 nucleotides read TGCGCCAGCAGCTTGGGTGGGGCTTTACTTAATGAAAAACTGTTTTTT. Translation: CASSLGGALLNEKLFF.